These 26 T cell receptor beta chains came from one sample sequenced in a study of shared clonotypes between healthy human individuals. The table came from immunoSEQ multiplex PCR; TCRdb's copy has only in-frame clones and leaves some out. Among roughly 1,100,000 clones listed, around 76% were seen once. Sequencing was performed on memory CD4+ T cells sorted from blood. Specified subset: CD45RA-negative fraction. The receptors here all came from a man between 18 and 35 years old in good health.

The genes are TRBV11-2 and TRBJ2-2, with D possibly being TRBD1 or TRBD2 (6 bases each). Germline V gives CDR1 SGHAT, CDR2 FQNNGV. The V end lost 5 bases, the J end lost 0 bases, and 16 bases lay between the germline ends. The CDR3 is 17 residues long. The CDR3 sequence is CASSPGDTWPNTGELFF. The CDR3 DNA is TGTGCCAGCAGCCCGGGGGACACTTGGCCGAACACCGGGGAGCTGTTTTTT.

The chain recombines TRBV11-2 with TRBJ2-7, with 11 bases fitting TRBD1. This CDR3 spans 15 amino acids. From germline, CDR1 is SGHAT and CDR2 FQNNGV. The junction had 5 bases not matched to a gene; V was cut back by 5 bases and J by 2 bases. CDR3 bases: TGTGCCAGCAGCGTAGGGACAGGGGGGCCCTACGAGCAGTACTTC. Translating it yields CASSVGTGGPYEQYF. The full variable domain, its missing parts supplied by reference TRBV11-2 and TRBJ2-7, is EAGVAQSPRYKIIEKRQSVAFWCNPISGHATLYWYQQILGQGPKLLIQFQNNGVVDDSQLPKDRFSAERLKGVDSTLKIQPAKLEDSAVYLCASSVGTGGPYEQYFGPGTRLTVT.

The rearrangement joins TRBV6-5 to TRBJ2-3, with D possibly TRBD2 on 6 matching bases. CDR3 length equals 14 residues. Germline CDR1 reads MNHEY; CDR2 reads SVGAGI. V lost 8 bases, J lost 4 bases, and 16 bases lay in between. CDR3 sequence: CASRRGYNSDTQYF. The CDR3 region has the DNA TGTGCCAGCCGGAGGGGATACAATTCAGATACGCAGTATTTT.

The CDR3: CASSLPLGSEFF. In nucleotides, the CDR3 is TGTGCCAGCAGCTTGCCCCTCGGGAGTGAGTTCTTC. The V gene is TRBV5-6, the J gene TRBJ2-1; a weak D match, TRBD2 (6 bases). CDR1 and CDR2 (germline): SGHDT, YYEEEE. The CDR3 loop spans 12 amino acids. Trimming pared 1 base from V and 14 bases from J, leaving 13 bases between. The full variable domain, its missing parts supplied by reference TRBV5-6 and TRBJ2-1, is DAGVTQSPTHLIKTRGQQVTLRCSPKSGHDTVSWYQQALGQGPQFIFQYYEEEERQRGNFPDRFSGHQFPNYSSELNVNALLLGDSALYLCASSLPLGSEFFGPGTRLTVL.

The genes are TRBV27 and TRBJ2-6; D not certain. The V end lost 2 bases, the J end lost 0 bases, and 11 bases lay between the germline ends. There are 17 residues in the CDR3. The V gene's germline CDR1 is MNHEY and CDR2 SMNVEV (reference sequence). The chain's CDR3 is CASSLTSRSSGANVLTF. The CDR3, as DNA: TGTGCCAGCAGTTTAACAAGCAGGAGCTCTGGGGCCAACGTCCTGACTTTC.

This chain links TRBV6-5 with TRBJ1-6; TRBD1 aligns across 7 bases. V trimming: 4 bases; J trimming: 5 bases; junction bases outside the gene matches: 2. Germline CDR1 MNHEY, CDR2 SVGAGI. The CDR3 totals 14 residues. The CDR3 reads CASSWDRNNSPLHF. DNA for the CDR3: TGTGCCAGCAGTTGGGACAGAAATAATTCACCCCTCCACTTT.

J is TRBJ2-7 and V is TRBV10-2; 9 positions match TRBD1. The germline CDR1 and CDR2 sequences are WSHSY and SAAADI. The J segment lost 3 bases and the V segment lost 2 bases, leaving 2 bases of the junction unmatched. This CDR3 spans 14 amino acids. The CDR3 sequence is CASSEDRGVYEQYF. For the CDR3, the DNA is TGCGCCAGCAGTGAGGACAGGGGGGTCTACGAGCAGTACTTC.

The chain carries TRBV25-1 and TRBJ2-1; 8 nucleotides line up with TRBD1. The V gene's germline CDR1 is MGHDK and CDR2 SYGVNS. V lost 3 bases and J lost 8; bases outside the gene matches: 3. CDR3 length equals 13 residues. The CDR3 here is CASSEPRGHEQFF. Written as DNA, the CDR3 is TGTGCCAGCAGTGAGCCCAGGGGGCATGAGCAGTTCTTC. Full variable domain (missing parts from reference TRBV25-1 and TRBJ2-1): EADIYQTPRYLVIGTGKKITLECSQTMGHDKMYWYQQDPGMELHLIHYSYGVNSTEKGDLSSESTVSRIRTEHFPLTLESARPSHTSQYLCASSEPRGHEQFFGPGTRLTVL.

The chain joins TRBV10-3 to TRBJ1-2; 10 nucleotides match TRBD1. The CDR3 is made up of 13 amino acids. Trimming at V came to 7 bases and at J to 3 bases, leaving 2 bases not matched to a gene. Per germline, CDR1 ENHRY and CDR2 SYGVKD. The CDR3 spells CAITGTGDYGYTF. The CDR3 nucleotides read TGTGCCATCACAGGGACAGGGGACTATGGCTACACCTTC.

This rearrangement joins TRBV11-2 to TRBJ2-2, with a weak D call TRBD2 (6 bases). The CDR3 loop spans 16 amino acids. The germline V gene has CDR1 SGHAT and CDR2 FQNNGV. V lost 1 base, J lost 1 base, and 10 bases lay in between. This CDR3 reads CASSLGAAGNTGELFF. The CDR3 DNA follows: TGTGCCAGCAGCTTAGGAGCAGCGGGGAACACCGGGGAGCTGTTTTTT.

The CDR3 region is CSVGGVNYGYTF. CDR3 coding DNA: TGCAGCGTTGGGGGGGTTAACTATGGCTACACCTTC. This chain uses TRBV29-1 with TRBJ1-2; possible D gene TRBD1, 5 bases. The CDR3 totals 12 residues. Germline V CDR1 and CDR2: SQVTM, ANQGSEA. V was shortened by 4 bases and J by 1 base, with 7 bases between the two germline ends.

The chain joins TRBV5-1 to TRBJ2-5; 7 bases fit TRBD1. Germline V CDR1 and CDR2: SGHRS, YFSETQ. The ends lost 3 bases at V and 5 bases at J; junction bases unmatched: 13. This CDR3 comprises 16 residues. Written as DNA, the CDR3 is TGCGCCAGCAGCTCGGGACAGACGCTTGAGGGGGAGACCCAGTACTTC. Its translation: CASSSGQTLEGETQYF.

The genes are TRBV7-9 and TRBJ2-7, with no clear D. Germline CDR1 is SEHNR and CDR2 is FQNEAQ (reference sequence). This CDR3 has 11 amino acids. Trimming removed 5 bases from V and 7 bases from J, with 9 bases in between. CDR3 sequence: CASSLMGEQYF. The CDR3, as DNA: TGTGCCAGCAGCCTTATGGGGGAGCAGTACTTC.

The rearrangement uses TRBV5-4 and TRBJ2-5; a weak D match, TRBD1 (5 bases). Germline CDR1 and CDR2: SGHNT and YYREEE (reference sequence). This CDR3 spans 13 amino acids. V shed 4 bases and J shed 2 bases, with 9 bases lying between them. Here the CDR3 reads CASSNRQQETQYF. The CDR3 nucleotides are TGTGCCAGCAGCAATAGACAGCAAGAGACCCAGTACTTC. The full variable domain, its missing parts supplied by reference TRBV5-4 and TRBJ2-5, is ETGVTQSPTHLIKTRGQQVTLRCSSQSGHNTVSWYQQALGQGPQFIFQYYREEENGRGNFPPRFSGLQFPNYSSELNVNALELDDSALYLCASSNRQQETQYFGPGTRLLVL.

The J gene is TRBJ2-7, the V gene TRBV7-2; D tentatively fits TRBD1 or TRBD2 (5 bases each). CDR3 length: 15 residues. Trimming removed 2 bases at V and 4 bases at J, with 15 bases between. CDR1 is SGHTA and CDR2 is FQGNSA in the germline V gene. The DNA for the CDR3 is TGTGCCAGCAGCTTATCCCCGGGACCAAATTACGAGCAGTACTTC. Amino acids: CASSLSPGPNYEQYF.

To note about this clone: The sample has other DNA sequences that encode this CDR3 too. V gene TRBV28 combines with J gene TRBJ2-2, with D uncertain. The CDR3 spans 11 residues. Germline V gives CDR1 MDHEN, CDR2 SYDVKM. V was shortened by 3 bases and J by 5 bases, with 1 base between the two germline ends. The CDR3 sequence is CASSLTGELFF. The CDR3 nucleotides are TGTGCCAGCAGTTTGACCGGGGAGCTGTTTTTT.

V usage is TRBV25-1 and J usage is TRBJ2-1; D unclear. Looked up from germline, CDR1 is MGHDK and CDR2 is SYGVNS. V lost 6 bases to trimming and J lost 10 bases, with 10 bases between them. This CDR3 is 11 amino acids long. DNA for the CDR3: TGTGCCAGCAGAAACGCCGACGAGCAGTTCTTC. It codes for CASRNADEQFF. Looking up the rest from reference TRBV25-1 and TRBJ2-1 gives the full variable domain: EADIYQTPRYLVIGTGKKITLECSQTMGHDKMYWYQQDPGMELHLIHYSYGVNSTEKGDLSSESTVSRIRTEHFPLTLESARPSHTSQYLCASRNADEQFFGPGTRLTVL.

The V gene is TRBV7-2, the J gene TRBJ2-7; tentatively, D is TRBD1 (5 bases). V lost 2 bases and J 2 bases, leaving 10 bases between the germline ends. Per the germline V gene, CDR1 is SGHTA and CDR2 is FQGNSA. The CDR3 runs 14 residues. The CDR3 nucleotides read TGTGCCAGCAGCTTAACGCCAGGGCCCTACGAGCAGTACTTC. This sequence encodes CASSLTPGPYEQYF.

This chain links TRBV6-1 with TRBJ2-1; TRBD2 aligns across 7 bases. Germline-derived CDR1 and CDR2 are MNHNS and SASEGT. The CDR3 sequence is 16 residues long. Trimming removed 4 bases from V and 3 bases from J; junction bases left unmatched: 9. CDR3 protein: CASSALGAGYYNEQFF. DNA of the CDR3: TGTGCCAGCAGTGCTCTCGGAGCGGGGTACTACAATGAGCAGTTCTTC.

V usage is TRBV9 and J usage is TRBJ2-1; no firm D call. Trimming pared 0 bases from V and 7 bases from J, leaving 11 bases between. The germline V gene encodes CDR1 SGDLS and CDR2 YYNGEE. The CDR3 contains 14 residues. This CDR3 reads CASSVGHQGNEQFF. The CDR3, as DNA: TGTGCCAGCAGCGTAGGACACCAAGGGAATGAGCAGTTCTTC.

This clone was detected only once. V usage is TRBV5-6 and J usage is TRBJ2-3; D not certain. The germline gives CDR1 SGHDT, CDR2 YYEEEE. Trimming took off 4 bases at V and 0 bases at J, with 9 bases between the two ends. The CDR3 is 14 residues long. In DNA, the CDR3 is TGTGCCAGCAGCCAACTCGGTAGCACAGATACGCAGTATTTT. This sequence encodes CASSQLGSTDTQYF.

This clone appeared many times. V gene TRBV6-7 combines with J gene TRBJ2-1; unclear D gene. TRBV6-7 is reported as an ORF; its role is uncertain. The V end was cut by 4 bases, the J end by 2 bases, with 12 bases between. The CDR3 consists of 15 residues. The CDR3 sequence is CASSLRIPPYNEQFF. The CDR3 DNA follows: TGTGCCAGCAGTTTAAGGATCCCGCCCTACAATGAGCAGTTCTTC.

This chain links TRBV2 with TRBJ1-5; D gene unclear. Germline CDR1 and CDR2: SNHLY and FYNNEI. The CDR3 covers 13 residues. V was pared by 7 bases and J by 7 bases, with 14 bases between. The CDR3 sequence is CASTAPAGQPQHF. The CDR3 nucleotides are TGTGCCAGCACAGCCCCAGCTGGGCAGCCCCAGCATTTT.

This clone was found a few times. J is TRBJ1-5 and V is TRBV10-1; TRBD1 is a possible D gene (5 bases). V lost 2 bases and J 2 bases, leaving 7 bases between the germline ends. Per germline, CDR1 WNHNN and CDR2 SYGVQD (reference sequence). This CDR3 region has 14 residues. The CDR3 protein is CASSELGGNQPQHF. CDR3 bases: TGCGCCAGCAGTGAGCTAGGGGGCAATCAGCCCCAGCATTTT.

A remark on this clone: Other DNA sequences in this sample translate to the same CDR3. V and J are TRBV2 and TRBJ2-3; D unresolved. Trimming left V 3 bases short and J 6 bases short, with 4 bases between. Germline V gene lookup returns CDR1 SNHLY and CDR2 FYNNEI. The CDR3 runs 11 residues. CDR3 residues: CASSETDTQYF. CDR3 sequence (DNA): TGTGCCAGCAGTGAGACGGATACGCAGTATTTT.

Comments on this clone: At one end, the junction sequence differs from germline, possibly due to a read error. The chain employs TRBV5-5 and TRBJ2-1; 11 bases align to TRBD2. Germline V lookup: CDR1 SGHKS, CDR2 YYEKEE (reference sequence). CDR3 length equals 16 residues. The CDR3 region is CASSLGLAGPYYEQFF. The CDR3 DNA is TGTGCCAGCAGCTTGGGACTAGCGGGACCCTACTATGAGCAGTTCTTC.